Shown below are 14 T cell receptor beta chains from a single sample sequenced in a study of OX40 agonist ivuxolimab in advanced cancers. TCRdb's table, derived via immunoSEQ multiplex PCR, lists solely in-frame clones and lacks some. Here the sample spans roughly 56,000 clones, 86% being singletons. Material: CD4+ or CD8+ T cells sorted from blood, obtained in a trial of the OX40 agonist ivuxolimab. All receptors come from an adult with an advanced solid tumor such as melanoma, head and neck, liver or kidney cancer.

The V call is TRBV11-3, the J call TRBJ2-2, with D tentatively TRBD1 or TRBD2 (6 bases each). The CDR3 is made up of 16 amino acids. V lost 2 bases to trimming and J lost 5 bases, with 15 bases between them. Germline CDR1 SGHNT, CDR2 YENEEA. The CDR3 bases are TGTGCCAGCAGCTTAAGGGGGGCGGAGAGGACCGGGGAGCTGTTTTTT. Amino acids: CASSLRGAERTGELFF.

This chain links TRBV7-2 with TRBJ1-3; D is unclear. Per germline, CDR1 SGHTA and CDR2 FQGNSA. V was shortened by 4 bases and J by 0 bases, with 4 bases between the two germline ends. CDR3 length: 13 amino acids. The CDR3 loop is CASSSDSGNTIYF. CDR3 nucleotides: TGTGCCAGCAGCTCTGACTCTGGAAACACCATATATTTT.

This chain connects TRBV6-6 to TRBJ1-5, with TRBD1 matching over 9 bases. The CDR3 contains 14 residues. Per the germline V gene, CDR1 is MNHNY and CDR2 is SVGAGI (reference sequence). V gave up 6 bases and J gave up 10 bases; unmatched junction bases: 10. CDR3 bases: TGTGCCAGCAGACTTACAGGGGGCGCAAAACCCCAGCATTTT. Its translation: CASRLTGGAKPQHF.

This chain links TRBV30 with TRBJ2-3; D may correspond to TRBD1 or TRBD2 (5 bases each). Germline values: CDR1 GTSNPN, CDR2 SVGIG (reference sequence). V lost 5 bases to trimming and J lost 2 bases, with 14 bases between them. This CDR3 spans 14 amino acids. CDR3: CAWGRGGNTDTQYF. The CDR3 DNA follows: TGTGCCTGGGGTCGGGGCGGAAACACAGATACGCAGTATTTT.

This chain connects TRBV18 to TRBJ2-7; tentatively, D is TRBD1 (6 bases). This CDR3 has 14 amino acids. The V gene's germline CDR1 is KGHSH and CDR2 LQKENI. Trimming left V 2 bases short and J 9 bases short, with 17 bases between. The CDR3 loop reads CASSPRSGEAWQYF. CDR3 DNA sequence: TGTGCCAGCTCACCAAGGTCAGGGGAAGCGTGGCAGTACTTC.

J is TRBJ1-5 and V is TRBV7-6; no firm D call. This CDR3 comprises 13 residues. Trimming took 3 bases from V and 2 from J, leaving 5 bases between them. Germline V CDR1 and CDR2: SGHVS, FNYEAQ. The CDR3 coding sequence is TGTGCCAGCAGCTTTAGCCGCAATCAGCCCCAGCATTTT. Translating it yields CASSFSRNQPQHF.

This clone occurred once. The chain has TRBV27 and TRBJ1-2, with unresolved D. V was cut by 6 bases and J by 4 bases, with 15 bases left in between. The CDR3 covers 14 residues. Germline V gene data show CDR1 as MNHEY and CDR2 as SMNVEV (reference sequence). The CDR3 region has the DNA TGTGCCAGCAGCTTGACCCCCAGGTCCTATGGCTACACCTTC. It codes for CASSLTPRSYGYTF.

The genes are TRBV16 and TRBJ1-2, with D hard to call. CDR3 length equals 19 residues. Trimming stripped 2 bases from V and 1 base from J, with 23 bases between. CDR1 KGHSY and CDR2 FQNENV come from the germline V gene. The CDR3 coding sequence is TGTGCCAGCAGCCAAGTGGTAGGCGCTTTTACAAGTAATAACTATGGCTACACCTTC. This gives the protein CASSQVVGAFTSNNYGYTF.

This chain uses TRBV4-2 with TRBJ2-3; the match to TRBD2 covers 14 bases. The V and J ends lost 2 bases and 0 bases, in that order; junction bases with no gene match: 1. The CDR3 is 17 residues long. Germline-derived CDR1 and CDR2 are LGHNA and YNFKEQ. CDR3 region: CASSQRTSGGSTDTQYF. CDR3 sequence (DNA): TGTGCCAGCAGCCAAAGGACTAGCGGGGGGAGCACAGATACGCAGTATTTT.

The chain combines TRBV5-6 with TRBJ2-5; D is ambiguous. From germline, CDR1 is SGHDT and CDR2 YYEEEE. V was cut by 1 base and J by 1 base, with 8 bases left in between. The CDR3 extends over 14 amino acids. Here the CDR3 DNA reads TGTGCCAGCAGCTTGACGTTGGCCCAAGAGACCCAGTACTTC. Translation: CASSLTLAQETQYF.

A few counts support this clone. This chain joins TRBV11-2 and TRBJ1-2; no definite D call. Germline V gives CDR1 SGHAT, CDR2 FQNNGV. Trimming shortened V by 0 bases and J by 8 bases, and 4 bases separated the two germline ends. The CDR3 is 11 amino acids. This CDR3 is CASSLELGYTF. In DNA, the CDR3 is TGTGCCAGCAGCTTAGAATTGGGCTACACCTTC.

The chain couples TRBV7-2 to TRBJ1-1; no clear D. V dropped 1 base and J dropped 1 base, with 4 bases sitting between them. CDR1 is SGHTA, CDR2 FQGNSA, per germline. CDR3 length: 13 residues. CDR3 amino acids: CASSLEGNTEAFF. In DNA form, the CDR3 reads TGTGCCAGCAGCTTAGAAGGGAACACTGAAGCTTTCTTT.

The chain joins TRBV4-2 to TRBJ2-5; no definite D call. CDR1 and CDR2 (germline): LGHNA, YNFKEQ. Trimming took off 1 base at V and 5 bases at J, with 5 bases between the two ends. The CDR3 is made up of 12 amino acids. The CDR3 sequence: CASSQVEETQYF. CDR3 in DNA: TGTGCCAGCAGCCAAGTGGAGGAGACCCAGTACTTC.

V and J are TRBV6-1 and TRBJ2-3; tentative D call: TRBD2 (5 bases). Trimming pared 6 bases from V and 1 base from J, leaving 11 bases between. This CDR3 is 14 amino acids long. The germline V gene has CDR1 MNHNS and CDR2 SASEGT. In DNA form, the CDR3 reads TGTGCCAGCAGGACGGGATTGGGCACAGATACGCAGTATTTT. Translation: CASRTGLGTDTQYF.